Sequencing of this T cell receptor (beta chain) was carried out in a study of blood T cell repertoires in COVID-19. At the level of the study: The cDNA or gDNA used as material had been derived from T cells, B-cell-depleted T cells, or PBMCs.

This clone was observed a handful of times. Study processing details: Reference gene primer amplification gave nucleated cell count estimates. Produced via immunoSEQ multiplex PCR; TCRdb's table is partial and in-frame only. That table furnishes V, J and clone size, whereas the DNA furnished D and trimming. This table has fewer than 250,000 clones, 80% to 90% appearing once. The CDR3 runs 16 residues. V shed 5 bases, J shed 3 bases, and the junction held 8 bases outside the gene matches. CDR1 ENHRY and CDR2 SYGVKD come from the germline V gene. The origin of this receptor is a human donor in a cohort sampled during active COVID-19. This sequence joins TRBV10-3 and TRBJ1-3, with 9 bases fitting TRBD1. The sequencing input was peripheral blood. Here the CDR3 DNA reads TGTGCCATCAGTAAACCGACAGGGGGAAATGGAAACACCATATATTTT. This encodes CAISKPTGGNGNTIYF.